The TCR beta chain under discussion was sequenced for a study of blood T cell repertoires in COVID-19. On the study more broadly: Acute and convalescent COVID-19 samples came from the United States, Italy and Spain. PBMCs, B-cell-depleted T cells, or T cells provided the cDNA or gDNA that made up the material.

Under the authors' procedure: Amplification from reference gene primers served as the basis for estimated nucleated cell counts. Clones were sequenced by immunoSEQ multiplex PCR, and TCRdb holds only the in-frame ones, with some missing. V and J calls and clone size are given by that table; D and trimming were obtained from the DNA. The repertoire holds some 300,000 clones, with roughly 89% as singletons. The receptor comes from a woman aged 40 to 55 who had recovered from COVID-19. Sequencing was done on a sample of PBMCs or T cells enriched from blood (not recorded which).

This CDR3 reads CAWSTSGTAYGYTF. CDR3 nucleotides: TGTGCCTGGAGTACTTCCGGGACAGCTTATGGCTACACCTTC. V and J are TRBV30 and TRBJ1-2; 7 bases line up with TRBD1. The CDR3 extends over 14 amino acids. Germline values: CDR1 GTSNPN, CDR2 SVGIG (reference sequence). With 2 bases clipped from V and 5 bases from J, the junction kept 8 bases outside the gene matches.